This T cell receptor (beta chain) was captured in a study of blood T cell dynamics during melanoma immunotherapy. This CDR3 spans 14 amino acids. The germline CDR1 and CDR2 sequences are MNHEY and SMNVEV (reference sequence). The ends were cut back, 4 bases at V and 5 bases at J, with 12 bases in the middle. Produced via immunoSEQ multiplex PCR; TCRdb's table is partial and in-frame only. This sample has 5,500 to 9,000 clones, with more than 65% found just once. Time point meaning: week 3, after first cycle of checkpoint inhibitor. Patients with prior systemic cancer treatment, concomitant immunosuppressants, or other active malignancies were excluded.

The source was blood, collected from a patient treated with checkpoint blockade. The chain recombines TRBV27 with TRBJ2-4; D is unresolved. The sequence derives from a human donor with melanoma. The CDR3 bases are TGTGCCAGCAGTTACCTGGGTCCCCAAAACATTCAGTACTTC. This gives the protein CASSYLGPQNIQYF.